The next 13 T cell receptor delta chains were all read from a single sample in a study of γδ T cells in repeated Plasmodium falciparum infection. TCRdb re-identified clones in the multiplex PCR reads via CATT. The repertoire has tens of thousands of delta-chain clones, 0.75% to 1% of them found once; the top ten carry 9% to 10%. Flow sorting of PBMC yielded separate Vgamma9/Vdelta2+ and Vdelta2-negative gammadelta T cell populations for bulk repertoire analysis. Sequencing input: gamma-delta T cells from blood. These receptor sequences come from a pool of human donors (malaria-infected and uninfected, not separated).

Concerning this clone: Translating this DNA gives a protein that differs at residue 16 from the TCRdb one, which belongs to a much larger clone; a read error is likely, and the protein shown is this translation. The chain employs TRDV1 and TRDJ3, with 8 bases identical to TRDD3. The germline V gene has CDR1 TSWWSYY and CDR2 QGS. The CDR3 runs 22 residues. In DNA, the CDR3 is TGTGCTCTTGGGGAACGGCTACTGGGGGCCCTCCAGGGCTCCTGGAACACCCGACAGATGTTTTTC. Translation gives CALGERLLGALQGSWNTRQMFF.

This clone was recorded many times. This sequence may be a read error, since a much larger clone differs from it by one base. No DNA is shown, since the ends of the CDR3 on it are uncertain; the CDR3 is the one TCRdb lists. This chain links TRDV1 with TRDJ1; TRDD3, the D gene given by the table, was not confirmed from the DNA. The CDR3 has 17 residues if both end residues are counted. CDR1 is TSWWSYY, CDR2 QGS, per germline. The CDR3 sequence: CALGELPTVLYTDKLIF.

This clone came up a few times. The translation of this DNA and the TCRdb protein of a much larger clone differ at residue 6, probably owing to a read error; the protein shown here is translated from the DNA. The chain has TRDV2 and TRDJ1; 12 bases match TRDD3. This CDR3 spans 18 amino acids. With V trimmed by 0 bases and J by 1 base, 8 bases remained unmatched. The V gene's germline CDR1 is GEAIGNYY and CDR2 EKD. This chain's CDR3 is CACDTQAGGYARTDKLIF. The CDR3, as DNA: TGTGCCTGTGACACCCAGGCTGGGGGATACGCCCGCACCGATAAACTCATCTTT.

In its sample, this clone was seen many times. This clone may be a read error of a much larger clone one base away. V usage is TRDV1 and J usage is TRDJ1; 8 bases line up with TRDD3. Germline V gene data show CDR1 as TSWWSYY and CDR2 as QGS. CDR3 length: 26 residues. J gave up 0 bases and V 0 bases, and 33 bases lay outside the gene matches. The DNA for the CDR3 is TGTGCTCTTGGGGAACTGTTCGGGGGGCCAGTCTTGACTGCGTACTGGGGGTCACCTTACACCGATAAACTCATCTTT. Its translation is CALGELFGGPVLTAYWGSPYTDKLIF.

This clone was seen a few times. The mismatch at residue 12 between this DNA's translation and the TCRdb protein of a much larger clone likely reflects a read error; the protein shown is translated from the DNA. The chain is built from TRDV3 and TRDJ1; TRDD2 aligns across 8 bases. The junction had 21 bases not matched to a gene; V was cut back by 4 bases and J by 2 bases. Germline CDR1 and CDR2: TVYSNPD and GDNSRS (reference sequence). This CDR3 spans 18 amino acids. CDR3 nucleotide sequence: TGTGCCTCTCGCCTTCCTAGCAAGTACTGGGCTAAGACCGATAAACTCATCTTT. It encodes CASRLPSKYWAKTDKLIF.

About this clone: A read error is likely here: a far larger clone is one base away. This same CDR3 is encoded by further DNA sequences in the sample. For the V gene the call is TRDV2; the J gene has no call; the table's D call, TRDD3, was not checked against the DNA. This CDR3 is built from 18 residues. The V gene's germline CDR1 is GEAIGNYY and CDR2 EKD. CDR3 coding DNA: TGTGCCTGTGAGAAACTGGGGGAATCTGCAACCCACACCGATAAACTAATCTTT. It is translated as CACEKLGESATHTDKLIF.

To note about this clone: A far larger clone is off by one base, so a read error is likely. At the DNA level, this CDR3 is encoded by other sequences in the same sample as well. The rearrangement links TRDV2 to TRDJ1; 9 bases map to TRDD3. Assignment of the J gene here rests on matching the DNA to germline, because TCRdb gives none. The CDR3 is 22 amino acids. CDR1 and CDR2 (germline): GEAIGNYY, EKD. Trimming removed 5 bases from V and 0 bases from J; junction bases left unmatched: 27. CDR3 protein: CACARKNPTLGDGTLYTDKLIF. The DNA for the CDR3 is TGTGCCTGTGCCAGAAAGAACCCTACGCTGGGGGATGGAACCCTATACACCGATAAACTCATCTTT.

The table lists this clone with a few counts. Translating this DNA gives a protein that differs at residue 5 from the TCRdb one, which belongs to a much larger clone; a read error is likely, and the protein shown is this translation. The chain uses TRDV1 and TRDJ1; the D is unclear. The J gene, absent from TCRdb, was called here by matching the DNA to germline. Trimming took off 5 bases at V and 0 bases at J, with 25 bases between the two ends. The length of the CDR3 is 19 residues. Germline V gives CDR1 TSWWSYY, CDR2 QGS. CDR3 coding DNA: TGTGCTCTTGGGAAATTCCGCCCTAGATGGGTTCGGTACACCGATAAACTCATCTTT. It is translated as CALGKFRPRWVRYTDKLIF.

Details on this clone: This DNA's translation differs at residue 12 from TCRdb's protein, which comes from a much larger clone; a read error is likely, and the protein shown is translated from the DNA. This sequence joins TRDV2 and TRDJ1; 9 bases are shared with TRDD3. No J segment appears in TCRdb, so it was assigned here by matching the sequence to germline. V lost 3 bases, J lost 2 bases, and 18 bases stayed unmatched. Looked up from germline, CDR1 is GEAIGNYY and CDR2 is EKD. CDR3 length: 19 residues. The CDR3 sequence: CACDSLGGDTPTGTDKLIF. The DNA of the CDR3 is TGTGCCTGTGACTCTCTGGGAGGGGATACGCCTACTGGGACCGATAAACTCATCTTT.

This clone was observed many times. A much larger clone differs by one base, so this may be a read error. The chain couples TRDV2 to TRDJ1, with D possibly being TRDD3 (6 bases). This CDR3 is built from 18 residues. V lost 3 bases, J lost 1 base, and 23 bases lay in between. CDR1 GEAIGNYY and CDR2 EKD come from the germline V gene. The CDR3 coding sequence is TGTGCCTGTGACGCCGGAGGTACTCACTGGGAGATCACCGATAAACTCATCTTT. It translates to CACDAGGTHWEITDKLIF.

There are many counts of this clone. TCRdb's protein for this DNA is that of a much larger clone and differs from the translation at residue 14, likely a read error; the protein shown is the DNA translation. V and J are TRDV2 and TRDJ3, with D hard to call. The CDR3 is 17 residues long. CDR1 GEAIGNYY and CDR2 EKD come from the germline V gene. The CDR3 here is CACDTAEENRDTRKMFF. Written as DNA, the CDR3 is TGTGCCTGTGACACCGCCGAAGAGAACAGGGACACCCGAAAGATGTTTTTC.

This clone was counted only a few times. This DNA's translation and the protein TCRdb lists, from a much larger clone, do not match at residue 4, likely due to a read error; the protein shown is translated from the DNA. The chain employs TRDV1 and TRDJ1, with 7 bases fitting TRDD2. The CDR3 runs 16 residues. Germline lookup yields CDR1 TSWWSYY and CDR2 QGS. The CDR3 DNA reads TGTGCTCTTCGGGAAACATCTTCCTATAGCACCGATAAACTCATCTTT. Its protein is CALRETSSYSTDKLIF.

This clone turned up a few times. The TCRdb record carries a much larger clone's protein, which differs from this DNA's translation at residue 13; a read error is the likely cause, and the protein listed here is the DNA translation. The rearrangement uses TRDV1 and TRDJ1, with TRDD3 matching 9 bases. The CDR3 is 21 amino acids. The germline CDR1 and CDR2 sequences are TSWWSYY and QGS. With 0 bases clipped from V and 0 bases from J, the junction kept 17 bases outside the gene matches. The CDR3 nucleotides read TGTGCTCTTGGGGAACTAGATTTCTTTCTGGGGGATGCACTGTACACCGATAAACTCATCTTT. It encodes CALGELDFFLGDALYTDKLIF.